The 3 T cell receptor beta chains below were found in one sample sequenced in a study of CD8 T cells in ankylosing spondylitis. TCRdb reprocessed the 5' RACE reads via MiXCR and lists one record per CDR3 protein. The repertoire holds approximately 350,000 distinct CDR3 sequences, with approximately 22% as singletons. Sequencing was performed on blood, either unsorted or a sorted T cell fraction (not recorded which). Every receptor here comes from a male donor with ankylosing spondylitis or in good health (not recorded which).

V gene TRBV19 combines with J gene TRBJ2-7; D is perhaps TRBD1 or TRBD2 (5 bases each). Trimming took 5 bases from V and 2 from J, leaving 10 bases between them. This CDR3 comprises 13 residues. Germline CDR1 reads LNHDA; CDR2 reads SQIVND (reference sequence). This CDR3 reads CASSWDGTYEQYF. For the CDR3, the DNA is TGTGCCAGTAGTTGGGACGGGACCTACGAGCAGTACTTC.

The chain links TRBV2 to TRBJ2-3; the D is unclear. The V end was cut by 4 bases, the J end by 4 bases, with 9 bases between. This CDR3 comprises 13 residues. In germline, CDR1 is SNHLY, CDR2 FYNNEI. CDR3 coding DNA: TGTGCCAGCAGTGGTGAAGACTCAGATACGCAGTATTTT. It is translated as CASSGEDSDTQYF.

The DNA of the CDR3 is TGCAGTGCTACCCGGGAGACCTACGAGCAGTACTTC. This gives the protein CSATRETYEQYF. V gene TRBV20-1 combines with J gene TRBJ2-7, with a possible D match to TRBD2 (6 bases). The CDR3 is 12 amino acids. Trimming stripped 4 bases from V and 2 bases from J, with 9 bases between. Germline CDR1 reads DFQATT; CDR2 reads SNEGSKA (reference sequence).